This paragraph reports one T cell receptor beta chain. Its antigen is not identified. The DNA is omitted, as the CDR3 cannot be located on it reliably, and the CDR3 follows TCRdb's listing. The data were taken from a study of CD8+ T cells in alopecia areata. Study-wide background: Tofacitinib administration to treated patients was oral, at 5 to 10 mg twice daily. Study conclusions and caveats: The presence of one nonresponder keeps the tie between baseline CD8+ expansion and response uncertain.

The sequencing template was cDNA reverse transcribed from extracted RNA. Assay: immunoSEQ multiplex PCR; the TCRdb copy retains only in-frame clones and omits some. The repertoire holds 200,000 to 250,000 clones, with about two fifths as singletons. Treatment specified: oral pan-JAK inhibitor, 5-10 mg twice daily. Germline V lookup: CDR1 GTSNPN, CDR2 SVGIG (reference sequence). From its first to its last residue, the CDR3 has 13 amino acids. The starting material was CD4+ T cells sorted from blood, obtained around week 30, from a patient treated with tofacitinib. This sequence was found in a human donor with alopecia areata. The gene calls are TRBV30 and TRBJ2-2; the listed D gene, TRBD2, was not tested against the DNA. The CDR3 protein is CAWSVGSPGSCFF.